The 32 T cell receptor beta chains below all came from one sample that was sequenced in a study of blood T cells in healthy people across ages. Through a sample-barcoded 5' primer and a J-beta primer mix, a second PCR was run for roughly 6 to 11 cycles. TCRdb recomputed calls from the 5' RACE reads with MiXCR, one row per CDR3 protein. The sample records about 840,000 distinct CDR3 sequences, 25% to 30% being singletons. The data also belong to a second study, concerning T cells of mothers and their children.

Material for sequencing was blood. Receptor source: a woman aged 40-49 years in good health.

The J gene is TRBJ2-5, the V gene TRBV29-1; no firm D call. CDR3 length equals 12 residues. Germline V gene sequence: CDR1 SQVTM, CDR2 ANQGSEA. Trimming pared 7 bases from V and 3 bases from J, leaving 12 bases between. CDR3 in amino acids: CSARISEETQYF. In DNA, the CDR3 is TGCAGCGCCCGGATTTCCGAAGAGACCCAGTACTTC.

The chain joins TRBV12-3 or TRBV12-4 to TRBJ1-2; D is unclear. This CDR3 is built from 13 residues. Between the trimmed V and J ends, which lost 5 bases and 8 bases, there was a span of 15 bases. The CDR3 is CASSQIPAEGYTF. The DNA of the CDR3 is TGTGCCAGCAGTCAGATACCCGCAGAAGGCTACACCTTC.

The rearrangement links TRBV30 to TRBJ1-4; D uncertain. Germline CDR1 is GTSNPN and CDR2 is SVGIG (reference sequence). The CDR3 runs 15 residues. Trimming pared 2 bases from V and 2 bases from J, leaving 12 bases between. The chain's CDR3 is CAWSIGGSTNEKLFF. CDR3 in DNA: TGTGCCTGGAGTATCGGAGGGTCGACTAATGAAAAACTGTTTTTT.

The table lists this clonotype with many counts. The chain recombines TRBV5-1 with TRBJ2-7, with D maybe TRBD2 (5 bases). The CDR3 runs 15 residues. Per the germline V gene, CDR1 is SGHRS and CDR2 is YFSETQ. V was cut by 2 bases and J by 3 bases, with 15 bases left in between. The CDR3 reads CASSLTWGEVYEQYF. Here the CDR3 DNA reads TGCGCCAGCAGCTTAACTTGGGGAGAGGTCTACGAGCAGTACTTC.

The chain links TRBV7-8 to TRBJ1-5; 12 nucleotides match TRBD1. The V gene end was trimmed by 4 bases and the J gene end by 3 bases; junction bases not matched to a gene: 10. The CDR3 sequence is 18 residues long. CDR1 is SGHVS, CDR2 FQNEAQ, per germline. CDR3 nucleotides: TGTGCCAGCAGCTCCGGGACAGGGGGCGACTTTGTCAATCAGCCCCAGCATTTT. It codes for CASSSGTGGDFVNQPQHF.

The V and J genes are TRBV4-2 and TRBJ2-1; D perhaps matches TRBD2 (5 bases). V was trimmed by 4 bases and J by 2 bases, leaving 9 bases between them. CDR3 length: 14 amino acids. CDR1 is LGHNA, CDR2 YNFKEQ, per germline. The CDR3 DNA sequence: TGTGCCAGCAGCCTAGCGAATACCTACAATGAGCAGTTCTTC. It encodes CASSLANTYNEQFF.

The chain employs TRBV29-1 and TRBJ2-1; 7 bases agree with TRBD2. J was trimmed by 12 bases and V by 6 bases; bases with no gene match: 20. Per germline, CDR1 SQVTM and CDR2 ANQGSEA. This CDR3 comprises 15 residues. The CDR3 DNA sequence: TGCAGCGTCAGTAAGGGAGGGCCTGCAACAGATGTGCAGTTCTTC. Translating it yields CSVSKGGPATDVQFF.

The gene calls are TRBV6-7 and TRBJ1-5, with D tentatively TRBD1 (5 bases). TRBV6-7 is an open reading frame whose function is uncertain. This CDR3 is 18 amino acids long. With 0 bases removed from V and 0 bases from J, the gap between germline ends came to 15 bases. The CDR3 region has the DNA TGTGCCAGCAGTTACTCGATGGGACTCAAGTATAGCAATCAGCCCCAGCATTTT. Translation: CASSYSMGLKYSNQPQHF.

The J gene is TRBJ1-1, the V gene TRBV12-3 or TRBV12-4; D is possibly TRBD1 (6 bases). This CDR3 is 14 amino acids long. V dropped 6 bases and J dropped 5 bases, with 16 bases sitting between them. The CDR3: CASRPQGGVTEAFF. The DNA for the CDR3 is TGTGCCAGCAGACCACAGGGTGGAGTGACTGAAGCTTTCTTT.

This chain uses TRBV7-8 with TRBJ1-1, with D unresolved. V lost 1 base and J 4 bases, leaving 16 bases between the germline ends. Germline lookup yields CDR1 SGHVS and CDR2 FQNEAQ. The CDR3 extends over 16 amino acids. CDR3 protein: CASSLETRTLSTEAFF. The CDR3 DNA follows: TGTGCCAGCAGCTTAGAAACGAGGACCTTAAGCACTGAAGCTTTCTTT.

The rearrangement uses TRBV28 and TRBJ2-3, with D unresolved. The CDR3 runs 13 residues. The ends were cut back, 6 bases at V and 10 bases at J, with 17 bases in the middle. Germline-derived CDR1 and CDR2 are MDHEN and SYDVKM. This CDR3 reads CASRALGVDAQYF. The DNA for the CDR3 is TGTGCCAGCAGGGCGCTTGGCGTGGATGCGCAGTATTTT.

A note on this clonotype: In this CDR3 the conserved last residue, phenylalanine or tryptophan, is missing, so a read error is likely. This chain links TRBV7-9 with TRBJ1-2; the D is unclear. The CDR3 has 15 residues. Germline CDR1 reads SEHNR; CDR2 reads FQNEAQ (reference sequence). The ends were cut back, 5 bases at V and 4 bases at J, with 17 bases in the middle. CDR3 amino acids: CASSPMQARSYGYTV. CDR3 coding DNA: TGTGCCAGCAGCCCCATGCAGGCCAGGAGCTATGGCTACACCGTC.

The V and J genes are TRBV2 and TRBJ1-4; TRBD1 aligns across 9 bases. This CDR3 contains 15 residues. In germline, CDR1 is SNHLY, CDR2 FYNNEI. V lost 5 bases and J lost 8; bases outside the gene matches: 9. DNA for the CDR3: TGTGCCAGCAGTCAAGACAGGGGGAGAGAAGAAAAACTGTTTTTT. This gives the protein CASSQDRGREEKLFF.

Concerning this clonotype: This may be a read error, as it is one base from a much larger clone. DNA of the CDR3: TGCAGTGCGCCAACCGGGACAGGGGCTATCAGCTCCTACAATGAGCAGTACTTC. It translates to CSAPTGTGAISSYNEQYF. The rearrangement links TRBV20-1 to TRBJ2-4; 10 positions agree with TRBD1. CDR1 is DFQATT, CDR2 SNEGSKA, per germline (reference sequence). This CDR3 spans 18 amino acids. V was clipped by 6 bases and J by 13 bases; unmatched bases: 27.

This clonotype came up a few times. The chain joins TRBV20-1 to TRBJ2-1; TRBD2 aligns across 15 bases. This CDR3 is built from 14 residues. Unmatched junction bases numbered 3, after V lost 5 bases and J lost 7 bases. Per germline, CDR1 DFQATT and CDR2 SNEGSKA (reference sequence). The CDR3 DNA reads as TGCAGTGCTCCCGGACTAGCGGGGGGGAATGAGCAGTTCTTC. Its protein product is CSAPGLAGGNEQFF.

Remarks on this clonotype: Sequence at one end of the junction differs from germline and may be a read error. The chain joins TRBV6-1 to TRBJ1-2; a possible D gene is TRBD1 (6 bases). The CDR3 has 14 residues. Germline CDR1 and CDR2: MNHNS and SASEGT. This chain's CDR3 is CASSERGGRDGHTF. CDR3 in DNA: TGTGCCAGCAGTGAACGGGGGGGCCGAGATGGCCACACCTTC.

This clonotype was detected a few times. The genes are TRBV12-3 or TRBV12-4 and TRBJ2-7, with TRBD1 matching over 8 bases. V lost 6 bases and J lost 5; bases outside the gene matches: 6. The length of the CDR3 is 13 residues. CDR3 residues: CASSFAGGHEQYF. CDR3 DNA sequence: TGTGCCAGCAGCTTTGCAGGGGGCCACGAGCAGTACTTC.

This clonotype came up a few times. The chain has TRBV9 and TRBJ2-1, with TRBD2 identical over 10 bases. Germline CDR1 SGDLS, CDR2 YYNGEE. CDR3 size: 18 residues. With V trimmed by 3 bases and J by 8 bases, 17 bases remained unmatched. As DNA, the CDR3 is TGTGCCAGCAGCGCCTACCTCACGAGCGGGGGGGCGATGGATGAGCAGTTCTTC. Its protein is CASSAYLTSGGAMDEQFF. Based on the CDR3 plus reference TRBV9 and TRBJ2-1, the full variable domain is DSGVTQTPKHLITATGQRVTLRCSPRSGDLSVYWYQQSLDQGLQFLIQYYNGEERAKGNILERFSAQQFPDLHSELNLSSLELGDSALYFCASSAYLTSGGAMDEQFFGPGTRLTVL.

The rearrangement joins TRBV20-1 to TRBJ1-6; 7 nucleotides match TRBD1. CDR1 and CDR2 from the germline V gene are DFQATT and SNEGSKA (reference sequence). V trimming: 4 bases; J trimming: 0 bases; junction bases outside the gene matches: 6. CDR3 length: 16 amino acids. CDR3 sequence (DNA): TGCAGTGCTACTCAACCAGGGGGCTCCTATAATTCACCCCTCCACTTT. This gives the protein CSATQPGGSYNSPLHF.

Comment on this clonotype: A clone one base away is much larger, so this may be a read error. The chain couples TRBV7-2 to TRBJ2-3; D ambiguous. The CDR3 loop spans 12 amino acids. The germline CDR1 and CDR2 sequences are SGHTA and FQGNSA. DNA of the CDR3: TGTGCCGGCAGCTTTATTGCAGGCACGCAGTATTTT. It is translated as CAGSFIAGTQYF.

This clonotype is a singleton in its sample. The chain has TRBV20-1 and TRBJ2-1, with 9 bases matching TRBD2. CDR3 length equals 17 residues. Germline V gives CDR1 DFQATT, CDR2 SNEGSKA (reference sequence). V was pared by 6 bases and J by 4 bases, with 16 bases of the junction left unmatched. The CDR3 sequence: CSAPTGASGEIYNEQFF. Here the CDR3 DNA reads TGCAGTGCCCCAACTGGGGCTAGCGGGGAGATTTACAATGAGCAGTTCTTC.

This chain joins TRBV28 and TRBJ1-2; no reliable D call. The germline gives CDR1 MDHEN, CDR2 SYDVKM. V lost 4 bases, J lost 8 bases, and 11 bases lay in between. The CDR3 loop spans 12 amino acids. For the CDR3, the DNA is TGTGCCAGCAGTTGGGCCCGGGAGGGCTACACCTTC. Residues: CASSWAREGYTF.

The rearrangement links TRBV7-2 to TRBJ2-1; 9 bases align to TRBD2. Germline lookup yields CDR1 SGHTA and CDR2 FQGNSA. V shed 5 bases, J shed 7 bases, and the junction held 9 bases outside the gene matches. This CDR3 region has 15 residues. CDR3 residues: CASSQTGSGRNEQFF. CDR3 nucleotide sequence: TGTGCCAGCAGCCAAACCGGAAGCGGGAGGAATGAGCAGTTCTTC.

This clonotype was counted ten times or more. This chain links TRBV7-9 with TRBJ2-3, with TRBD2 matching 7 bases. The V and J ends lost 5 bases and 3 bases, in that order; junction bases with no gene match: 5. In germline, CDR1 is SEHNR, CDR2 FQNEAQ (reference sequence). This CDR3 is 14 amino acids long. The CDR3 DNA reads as TGTGCCAGCAGCCCTGGGGGGGAGACAGATACGCAGTATTTT. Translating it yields CASSPGGETDTQYF.

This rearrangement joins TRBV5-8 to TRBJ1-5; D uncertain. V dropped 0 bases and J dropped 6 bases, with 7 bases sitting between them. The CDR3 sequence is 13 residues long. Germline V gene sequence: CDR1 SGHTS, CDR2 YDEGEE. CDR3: CASSLGTLQPQHF. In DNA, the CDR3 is TGTGCCAGCAGCTTGGGGACCCTTCAGCCCCAGCATTTT. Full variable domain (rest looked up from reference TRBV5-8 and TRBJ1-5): EAGVTQSPTHLIKTRGQQATLRCSPISGHTSVYWYQQALGLGLQFLLWYDEGEERNRGNFPPRFSGRQFPNYSSELNVNALELEDSALYLCASSLGTLQPQHFGDGTRLSIL.

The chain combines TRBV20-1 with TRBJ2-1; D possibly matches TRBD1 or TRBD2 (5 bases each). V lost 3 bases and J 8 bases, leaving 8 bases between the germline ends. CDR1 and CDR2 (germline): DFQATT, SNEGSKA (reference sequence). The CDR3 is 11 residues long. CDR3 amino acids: CSARGVHEQFF. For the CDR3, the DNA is TGCAGTGCTAGGGGGGTCCATGAGCAGTTCTTC.

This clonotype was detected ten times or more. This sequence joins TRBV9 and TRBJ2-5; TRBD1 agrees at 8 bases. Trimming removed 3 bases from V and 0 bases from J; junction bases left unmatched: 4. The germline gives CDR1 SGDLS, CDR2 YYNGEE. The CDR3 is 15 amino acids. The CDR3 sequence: CASSAWTGNQETQYF. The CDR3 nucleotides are TGTGCCAGCAGCGCCTGGACAGGGAACCAAGAGACCCAGTACTTC.

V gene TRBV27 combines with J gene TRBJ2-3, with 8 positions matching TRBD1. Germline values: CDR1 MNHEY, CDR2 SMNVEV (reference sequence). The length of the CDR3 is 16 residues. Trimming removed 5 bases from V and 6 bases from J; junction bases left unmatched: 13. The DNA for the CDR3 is TGTGCCAGCAGTAAAGGACAGGGCCCCAATATGGATACGCAGTATTTT. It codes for CASSKGQGPNMDTQYF.

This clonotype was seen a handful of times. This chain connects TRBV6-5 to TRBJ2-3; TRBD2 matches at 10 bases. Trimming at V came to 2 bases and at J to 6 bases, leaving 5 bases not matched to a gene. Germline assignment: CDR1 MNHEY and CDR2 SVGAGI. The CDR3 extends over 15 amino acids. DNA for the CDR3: TGTGCCAGCAGTTACGGTGGGACTAGCGAGGATACGCAGTATTTT. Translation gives CASSYGGTSEDTQYF.

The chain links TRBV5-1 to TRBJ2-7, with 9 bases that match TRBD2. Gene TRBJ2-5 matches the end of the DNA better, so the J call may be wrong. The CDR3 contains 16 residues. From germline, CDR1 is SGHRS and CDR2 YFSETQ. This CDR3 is CASSLVAGGQVETQYF. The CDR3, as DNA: TGCGCCAGCAGCTTGGTTGCGGGGGGGCAAGTGGAGACCCAGTACTTC.

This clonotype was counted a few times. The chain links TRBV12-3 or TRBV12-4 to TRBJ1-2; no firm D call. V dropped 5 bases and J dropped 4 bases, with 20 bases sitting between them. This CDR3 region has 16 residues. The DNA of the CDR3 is TGTGCCAGCAGTCCCCCAAGTGGTAGGGATTTCTATGGCTACACCTTC. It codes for CASSPPSGRDFYGYTF.

Here the CDR3 DNA reads TGCAGCGTTGAAAGGACGGCGAACACTGAAGCTTTCTTT. Translation: CSVERTANTEAFF. The rearrangement uses TRBV29-1 and TRBJ1-1; no clear D gene. Trimming cost V 2 bases and J 1 base, with 8 bases left between them. Germline loops: CDR1 SQVTM, CDR2 ANQGSEA. This CDR3 region has 13 residues.